These 26 T cell receptor beta chains share one sample of origin, sequenced in a study of T cell responses to AZD1222 COVID-19 vaccine listed by TCRdb under 2021. The label giving this sample's time point can be read as: about 28 days (+/-7) after the second vaccine dose. The treatment or condition label, as the study defines it: meningococcal conjugate vaccine given as trial control. The library was made by the immunoSEQ multiplex PCR assay. TCRdb obtained this table from immuneACCESS and retained in-frame rearrangements with V and J assigned. These tables miss some clones; where compared with another copy, unresolved V genes account for less than half of the shortfall, and the remainder is unexplained. Present in this sample are about 190,000 clones, around nine tenths of which were seen just once. Around 3.6% of the sample is taken by the ten largest. The material sequenced was peripheral blood, taken 28 days after the second dose of the MenACWY control vaccine. These receptors all stem from an adult who received the MenACWY meningococcal vaccine as a control.

V gene TRBV3-1 (or the pseudogene TRBV3-2) combines with J gene TRBJ1-2; possibly TRBD1 for D (6 bases). The CDR3 has 14 amino acids. Germline V gene data show CDR1 as LGHDT and CDR2 as YNNKEL (reference sequence). Trimming left V 0 bases short and J 7 bases short, with 12 bases between. Written as DNA, the CDR3 is TGTGCCAGCAGCCAAGATCCAAGGGGGGGTGGCTACACCTTC. It is translated as CASSQDPRGGGYTF.

The CDR3 loop reads CASGTWQGVEGYTF. For the CDR3, the DNA is TGTGCCAGCGGCACGTGGCAGGGCGTGGAGGGCTACACCTTC. This chain uses TRBV2 with TRBJ1-2; tentatively, D is TRBD1 (5 bases). Trimming took 8 bases from V and 8 from J, leaving 21 bases between them. From germline, CDR1 is SNHLY and CDR2 FYNNEI. The CDR3 is 14 amino acids.

The CDR3, as DNA: TGCGCCAGCAGCTCAGCCTACGAGCAGTACTTC. Translated, it gives CASSSAYEQYF. The chain couples TRBV5-1 to TRBJ2-7; D is ambiguous. The CDR3 length is 11 residues. Trimming pared 3 bases from V and 2 bases from J, leaving 3 bases between. Per germline, CDR1 SGHRS and CDR2 YFSETQ.

The chain employs TRBV3-1 (or the pseudogene TRBV3-2) and TRBJ1-2; D possibly corresponds to TRBD1 (6 bases). Trimming removed 4 bases from V and 7 bases from J, with 13 bases in between. This CDR3 is built from 13 residues. Per germline, CDR1 LGHDT and CDR2 YNNKEL (reference sequence). Written as DNA, the CDR3 is TGTGCCAGCAGCCCTGCACAGGGACGTGGCTACACCTTC. Residues: CASSPAQGRGYTF.

This chain joins TRBV19 and TRBJ2-1; D not certain. Looked up from germline, CDR1 is LNHDA and CDR2 is SQIVND (reference sequence). V shed 3 bases and J shed 8 bases, with 8 bases lying between them. This CDR3 has 12 residues. Here the CDR3 DNA reads TGTGCCAGTAGTATGGTGGGTTATGAGCAGTTCTTC. This encodes CASSMVGYEQFF.

The rearrangement uses TRBV24-1 and TRBJ2-1; D ambiguous. The germline V gene encodes CDR1 KGHDR and CDR2 SFDVKD. This CDR3 region has 14 residues. Trimming removed 1 base at V and 7 bases at J, with 10 bases between. CDR3 bases: TGTGCCACCAGTGATTTCTCAGCAGGTAATGAGCAGTTCTTC. Encoded protein: CATSDFSAGNEQFF.

The rearrangement uses TRBV19 and TRBJ1-3, with 7 bases aligning to TRBD1. Germline-derived CDR1 and CDR2 are LNHDA and SQIVND (reference sequence). Trimming took 7 bases from V and 4 from J; bases not matched to a gene: 10. This CDR3 contains 15 residues. CDR3 bases: TGTGCCAGTACCGAGGGGGCCTCTTACGGAAACACCATATATTTT. It translates to CASTEGASYGNTIYF.

The chain links TRBV7-3 to TRBJ2-1, with 13 bases lining up with TRBD2. From germline, CDR1 is SGHTA and CDR2 FQGTGA. J gave up 7 bases and V 3 bases, and 6 bases lay outside the gene matches. There are 16 residues in the CDR3. CDR3 in amino acids: CASSFGLAGDGNEQFF. CDR3 nucleotide sequence: TGTGCCAGCAGCTTCGGACTAGCGGGAGACGGGAATGAGCAGTTCTTC.

This sequence joins TRBV19 and TRBJ1-5; TRBD1 agrees at 9 bases. The CDR3 totals 14 residues. V shed 4 bases and J 7 bases; nucleotides not matched to a gene: 5. CDR1 is LNHDA and CDR2 is SQIVND in the germline V gene (reference sequence). CDR3 amino acids: CASSRDRVGQPQHF. The DNA of the CDR3 is TGTGCCAGTAGTAGGGACAGGGTTGGACAGCCCCAGCATTTT.

CDR3 nucleotides: TGCGCCAGCAGCTTGACAGGGTTTGGAAACACCATATATTTT. Its translation: CASSLTGFGNTIYF. J is TRBJ1-3 and V is TRBV5-1, with D possibly matching TRBD1 (6 bases). CDR3 length: 14 residues. CDR1 SGHRS and CDR2 YFSETQ come from the germline V gene. V gave up 1 base and J gave up 3 bases, with 8 bases separating them.

The V call is TRBV27, the J call TRBJ1-2; perhaps TRBD1 as D (6 bases). V lost 5 bases and J lost 3, with 16 bases in between. This CDR3 contains 15 residues. Germline V gives CDR1 MNHEY, CDR2 SMNVEV (reference sequence). The DNA for the CDR3 is TGTGCCAGCAGTGAAGGCCCACAGGGTTACTATGGCTACACCTTC. This translates into CASSEGPQGYYGYTF.

The chain links TRBV7-2 to TRBJ1-2; weak D call: TRBD1 (6 bases). Trimming removed 1 base at V and 4 bases at J, with 19 bases between. The CDR3 runs 17 residues. CDR1 and CDR2 (germline): SGHTA, FQGNSA. CDR3 nucleotides: TGTGCCAGCAGCTTAGTCTCGGACAGCCCCTCGTCCTATGGCTACACCTTC. It encodes CASSLVSDSPSSYGYTF.

V and J are TRBV7-6 and TRBJ2-7; no firm D call. The CDR3 is made up of 15 amino acids. With 0 bases removed from V and 0 bases from J, the gap between germline ends came to 9 bases. Germline lookup yields CDR1 SGHVS and CDR2 FNYEAQ. CDR3 nucleotides: TGTGCCAGCAGCTTAGCGCACGGATACTCCTACGAGCAGTACTTC. Its translation is CASSLAHGYSYEQYF.

This chain joins TRBV29-1 and TRBJ1-3; no clear D. Germline V CDR1 and CDR2: SQVTM, ANQGSEA. The CDR3 is made up of 12 amino acids. V was pared by 7 bases and J by 1 base, with 8 bases between. In DNA, the CDR3 is TGCAGCGGCGAAGATTCTGGAAACACCATATATTTT. It encodes CSGEDSGNTIYF. The variable domain in full, completed from reference TRBV29-1 and TRBJ1-3, reads SAVISQKPSRDICQRGTSLTIQCQVDSQVTMMFWYRQQPGQSLTLIATANQGSEATYESGFVIDKFPISRPNLTFSTLTVSNMSPEDSSIYLCSGEDSGNTIYFGEGSWLTVV.

This clone came up once. V usage is TRBV30 and J usage is TRBJ1-5; D may be TRBD1 (6 bases). Trimming shortened V by 0 bases and J by 1 base, and 13 bases separated the two germline ends. This CDR3 region has 16 residues. CDR1 is GTSNPN and CDR2 is SVGIG in the germline V gene (reference sequence). The CDR3 spells CAWSVQGGASNQPQHF. In DNA form, the CDR3 reads TGTGCCTGGAGTGTACAAGGGGGGGCGAGCAATCAGCCCCAGCATTTT.

This clone has a handful of counts. V is TRBV6-5 and J is TRBJ1-4; D is ambiguous. Trimming shortened V by 7 bases and J by 5 bases, and 8 bases separated the two germline ends. This CDR3 comprises 12 residues. Germline V gene data show CDR1 as MNHEY and CDR2 as SVGAGI. CDR3: CASKDRNEKLFF. The DNA of the CDR3 is TGTGCCAGCAAGGACCGAAATGAAAAACTGTTTTTT.

The chain uses TRBV7-8 and TRBJ2-1; the D is unclear. The V end lost 5 bases, the J end lost 10 bases, and 9 bases lay between the germline ends. CDR3 length: 11 residues. Germline V lookup: CDR1 SGHVS, CDR2 FQNEAQ. The chain's CDR3 is CASSVTREQFF. The CDR3 bases are TGTGCCAGCAGCGTGACTCGCGAGCAGTTCTTC.

The V and J genes are TRBV6-4 and TRBJ2-2, with D possibly being TRBD2 (6 bases). V lost 7 bases and J 4 bases, leaving 13 bases between the germline ends. The CDR3 consists of 14 residues. CDR1 is MRHNA, CDR2 SNTAGT, per germline. CDR3: CASNPGSGTGELFF. In DNA, the CDR3 is TGTGCCAGCAATCCCGGGAGTGGCACCGGGGAGCTGTTTTTT.

The chain couples TRBV19 to TRBJ2-1; 8 bases map to TRBD2. CDR1 is LNHDA and CDR2 is SQIVND in the germline V gene (reference sequence). J was trimmed by 0 bases and V by 2 bases; bases with no gene match: 3. The length of the CDR3 is 16 residues. The CDR3 DNA reads as TGTGCCAGTAGTATAAGCGGGGGTAGCTCCTACAATGAGCAGTTCTTC. Translated: CASSISGGSSYNEQFF.

The chain carries TRBV7-9 and TRBJ2-4, with TRBD1 as a possible D gene (6 bases). This CDR3 is built from 14 residues. V was trimmed by 4 bases and J by 3 bases, leaving 10 bases between them. Germline V gene sequence: CDR1 SEHNR, CDR2 FQNEAQ (reference sequence). The CDR3 DNA reads TGTGCCAGCAGCTCAGGGGCGGGCAAAAACATTCAGTACTTC. Its protein product is CASSSGAGKNIQYF. Using reference TRBV7-9 and TRBJ2-4 for the parts outside the CDR3, the full variable domain is DTGVSQNPRHKITKRGQNVTFRCDPISEHNRLYWYRQTLGQGPEFLTYFQNEAQLEKSRLLSDRFSAERPKGSFSTLEIQRTEQGDSAMYLCASSSGAGKNIQYFGAGTRLSVL.

The chain employs TRBV24-1 and TRBJ2-5; 16 bases are shared with TRBD2. The CDR3 runs 17 residues. Looked up from germline, CDR1 is KGHDR and CDR2 is SFDVKD. V shed 10 bases and J 4 bases; nucleotides not matched to a gene: 11. Written as DNA, the CDR3 is TGTGCCACTTCTCCCGGGACTAGCGGGAGGGCCGGAGAGACCCAGTACTTC. Protein product: CATSPGTSGRAGETQYF.

This clone was detected only a few times. The rearrangement uses TRBV5-6 and TRBJ1-2; D ambiguous. Trimming removed 0 bases at V and 8 bases at J, with 14 bases between. CDR3 length: 14 residues. CDR1 and CDR2 from the germline V gene are SGHDT and YYEEEE. The CDR3 bases are TGTGCCAGCAGCTTGGTAGGGTGGGGAGGAGGCTACACCTTC. Translating gives CASSLVGWGGGYTF.

The genes are TRBV11-2 and TRBJ2-1, with D maybe TRBD1 (5 bases). Between the trimmed V and J ends, which lost 2 bases and 9 bases, there was a span of 11 bases. This CDR3 is 13 amino acids long. Germline V CDR1 and CDR2: SGHAT, FQNNGV. CDR3 coding DNA: TGTGCCAGCAGCTTACCTGGCAGGGTTGAGCAGTTCTTC. It specifies CASSLPGRVEQFF.

V gene TRBV7-9 combines with J gene TRBJ1-4; no clear D gene. CDR1 is SEHNR, CDR2 FQNEAQ, per germline (reference sequence). The ends were cut back, 3 bases at V and 5 bases at J, with 7 bases in the middle. The CDR3 has 13 residues. The CDR3 DNA follows: TGTGCCAGCAGCTTCCACGAGAATGAAAAACTGTTTTTT. Translated, it gives CASSFHENEKLFF.

The chain links TRBV5-1 to TRBJ2-1; D gene ambiguous. The V and J ends lost 3 bases and 3 bases respectively, with 7 bases between them. The CDR3 spans 13 residues. Germline lookup yields CDR1 SGHRS and CDR2 YFSETQ. CDR3 amino acids: CASSSIGYNEQFF. Here the CDR3 DNA reads TGCGCCAGCAGCTCGATCGGCTACAATGAGCAGTTCTTC.

The chain links TRBV4-1 to TRBJ2-2; D might be TRBD1 or TRBD2, each matching 5 bases. CDR3 length equals 14 residues. CDR1 is MGHRA and CDR2 is YSYEKL in the germline V gene. Trimming shortened V by 4 bases and J by 4 bases, and 10 bases separated the two germline ends. The CDR3 nucleotides are TGCGCCAGCAGCCGCCTGAGGGGCACCGGGGAGCTGTTTTTT. Its translation: CASSRLRGTGELFF.